This T cell receptor beta chain was recorded in a study of blood T cell repertoires in COVID-19. Study background: Samples came from the United States, Italy and Spain, spanning acute and convalescent COVID-19. Nucleic acid was either cDNA or gDNA, and it came from T cells, B-cell-depleted T cells, or PBMCs.

The CDR3 totals 14 residues. The germline V gene encodes CDR1 SGHTA and CDR2 FQGNSA. Trimming stripped 3 bases from V and 1 base from J, with 9 bases between. Per the authors' pipeline: It was from reference gene primer amplification that nucleated cell counts were estimated. Method: immunoSEQ multiplex PCR; TCRdb's copy keeps in-frame clones and lacks some. V and J calls plus clone size are reproduced from that table; the DNA served to infer D and trimming. The table records about 11,000 clones, almost 90% of them present only once. The sample consisted of peripheral blood. The receptor comes from a human donor in a cohort sampled during active COVID-19. The chain joins TRBV7-2 to TRBJ1-1; D unresolved. The CDR3 region has the DNA TGTGCCAGCAGCTTTTTTCAGTGGAACACTGAAGCTTTCTTT. It encodes CASSFFQWNTEAFF.